A selection of T cell receptor beta chains follows, all from one sample in a study of CD8 T cells in Susac syndrome. TCRdb fed the immunoSEQ multiplex PCR reads into MiXCR, producing one record per CDR3 protein. Altogether tens of thousands of distinct CDR3 sequences are present, approximately 94% being singletons, with the ten largest covering approximately 0.26%. Sequenced material: CD8+ T cells from PBMCs. The receptors originated from a human donor in good health. CDR3s include the opening cysteine and the closing phenylalanine or tryptophan. A D gene is named only where the DNA matches it firmly. Part of the rows lack a size; the others show once, few, many or a class for expanded clones.

>.|.|TRBV6-2/TRBV6-3|TRBJ1-5
CASSYSGPDGRDQPQHF
TGTGCCAGCAGTTACTCGGGACCCGATGGTAGAGATCAGCCCCAGCATTTT
>.|.|TRBV5-1|TRBJ2-5
CASSLLTADQETQYF
TGCGCCAGCAGCTTGTTGACGGCGGACCAAGAGACCCAGTACTTC
>.|TRBD1|TRBV19|TRBJ2-3
CATQDRTLSSTDTQYF
TGTGCCACCCAGGACAGGACCCTTTCTAGCACAGATACGCAGTATTTT
>.|.|TRBV28|TRBJ1-1
CASRPVRNKNTEAFF
TGTGCCAGCAGGCCCGTCAGGAATAAGAACACTGAAGCTTTCTTT
>.|TRBD2|TRBV2|TRBJ2-3
CASNQILSTSGPRDTQYF
TGTGCCAGCAACCAAATACTTTCGACTAGCGGACCTCGAGATACGCAGTATTTT
>.|TRBD2|TRBV20-1|TRBJ2-3
CSAREVAGVADTQYF
TGCAGTGCTAGAGAGGTAGCGGGAGTCGCGGATACGCAGTATTTT
>.|TRBD1|TRBV7-9|TRBJ2-7
CASSGFADRAYEQYF
TGTGCCAGCAGCGGCTTTGCGGACAGGGCCTACGAGCAGTACTTC
>.|TRBD2|TRBV6-2/TRBV6-3|TRBJ2-3
CASNLAGSTDTQYF
TGTGCCAGCAACCTAGCGGGGAGCACAGATACGCAGTATTTT
>few|.|TRBV11-2|TRBJ2-1
CASIRSLNLYNEQFF
TGTGCCAGCATAAGATCCCTTAACCTCTACAATGAGCAGTTCTTC
>few|TRBD2|TRBV4-2|TRBJ2-1
CASSQPRGLAYEQFF
TGTGCCAGCAGCCAACCTAGGGGACTAGCGTATGAGCAGTTCTTC
>.|TRBD1|TRBV2|TRBJ2-1
CANTGGAESSSYNEQFF
TGTGCCAACACAGGGGGCGCTGAGTCCAGCTCCTACAATGAGCAGTTCTTC
>.|.|TRBV4-3|TRBJ1-1
CASSQDVGPYTEAFF
TGCGCCAGCAGCCAAGATGTGGGCCCCTATACTGAAGCTTTCTTT
>.|.|TRBV20-1|TRBJ2-1
CSAVGMKVGSNEQFF
TGCAGTGCTGTAGGTATGAAGGTGGGATCAAATGAGCAGTTCTTC
>.|.|TRBV12-3/TRBV12-4|TRBJ2-1
CASSQEWAEQFF
TGTGCCAGCAGTCAGGAATGGGCTGAGCAGTTCTTC
>.|TRBD1|TRBV2|TRBJ1-5
CASRPWTGGDQPQHF
TGTGCCAGCAGACCCTGGACAGGGGGGGATCAGCCCCAGCATTTT
>.|TRBD1|TRBV28|TRBJ1-2
CASGTGSFGYTF
TGTGCCAGCGGGACAGGGAGTTTTGGCTACACCTTC
>.|.|TRBV5-1|TRBJ2-3
CASSPTSTDTQYF
TGCGCCAGCAGCCCCACTAGCACAGATACGCAGTATTTT
>.|TRBD1|TRBV7-8|TRBJ1-2
CASTLGTGISSGYTF
TGTGCCAGCACCCTAGGGACAGGGATATCTAGTGGCTACACCTTC
>.|.|TRBV15|TRBJ1-1
CATSKQGGTTEAFF
TGTGCCACCAGTAAACAGGGTGGGACCACTGAAGCTTTCTTT
>.|TRBD1|TRBV7-9|TRBJ2-3
CASSWGQGDYTQYF
TGTGCCAGCAGCTGGGGACAGGGAGATTATACGCAGTATTTT
>.|.|TRBV7-9|TRBJ2-7
CASSLVYEQYF
TGTGCCAGCAGCTTAGTCTACGAGCAGTACTTC
>.|TRBD1|TRBV6-2/TRBV6-3|TRBJ2-3
CASSYSPGQGADTQYF
TGTGCCAGCAGTTACTCACCGGGACAGGGGGCGGATACGCAGTATTTT
>.|.|TRBV6-1|TRBJ2-7
CATRLGEQYF
TGTGCCACCCGGCTAGGGGAGCAGTACTTC
>.|TRBD1|TRBV13|TRBJ1-1
CASSPAGQMNTEAFF
TGTGCCAGCAGCCCGGCGGGACAGATGAACACTGAAGCTTTCTTT
>.|TRBD1|TRBV12-3/TRBV12-4|TRBJ2-2
CASSYGTAQDNGELFF
TGTGCCAGCAGTTACGGGACAGCCCAGGATAACGGGGAGCTGTTTTTT
>.|.|TRBV5-6|TRBJ2-5
CASSLVAAQETQYF
TGTGCCAGCAGCTTGGTAGCGGCCCAAGAGACCCAGTACTTC
>medium-sized|TRBD2|TRBV7-9|TRBJ2-1
CASSLDGGDEQFF
TGTGCCAGCAGCTTGGACGGGGGGGATGAGCAGTTCTTC
>.|.|TRBV4-2|TRBJ2-3
CASSQVSGWGWDTQYF
TGTGCCAGCAGCCAAGTCAGCGGGTGGGGTTGGGATACGCAGTATTTT
>.|.|TRBV24-1|TRBJ2-3
CATSDRRVADTQYF
TGTGCCACCAGTGATCGGCGGGTCGCAGATACGCAGTATTTT
>.|.|TRBV12-3/TRBV12-4|TRBJ1-2
CASSSPLPGGGNYGYTF
TGTGCCAGCAGTTCCCCCCTGCCGGGAGGAGGGAACTATGGCTACACCTTC
>.|.|TRBV4-1|TRBJ2-2
CASSQAAGELFF
TGCGCCAGCAGCCAAGCGGCCGGGGAGCTGTTTTTT
>once|TRBD1|TRBV9|TRBJ2-3
CASSVAAGQGSDTQYF
TGTGCCAGCAGCGTAGCCGCGGGACAGGGATCAGATACGCAGTATTTT
>.|.|TRBV2|TRBJ1-5
CASSAGVQPQHF
TGTGCCAGCAGTGCGGGCGTTCAGCCCCAGCATTTT
>.|.|TRBV20-1|TRBJ2-1
CSARDQSGLSSYNEQFF
TGCAGTGCTAGAGATCAAAGCGGGCTGAGCTCCTACAATGAGCAGTTCTTC
>.|.|TRBV12-3/TRBV12-4|TRBJ2-2
CASSLAPGNTGELFF
TGTGCCAGCAGTTTAGCGCCGGGGAACACCGGGGAGCTGTTTTTT
>.|.|TRBV5-1|TRBJ2-7
CASSFNGKEDYEQYF
TGCGCCAGCAGCTTTAACGGGAAGGAGGACTACGAGCAGTACTTC
>few|TRBD2|TRBV29-1|TRBJ2-1
CSVLAGAYNEQFF
TGCAGCGTCCTAGCGGGAGCCTACAATGAGCAGTTCTTC
>.|TRBD1|TRBV19|TRBJ1-2
CASSIGTGEFSGYTF
TGTGCCAGTAGTATCGGAACAGGGGAGTTCAGTGGCTACACCTTC
>.|TRBD2|TRBV29-1|TRBJ2-1
CSVSPTPGRGSSYNEQFF
TGCAGCGTTTCCCCGACTCCTGGGAGGGGAAGCTCCTACAATGAGCAGTTCTTC
>.|TRBD1|TRBV6-2/TRBV6-3|TRBJ1-1
CASGGTGGGGTEAFF
TGTGCCAGCGGTGGGACAGGGGGTGGAGGCACTGAAGCTTTCTTT
>.|TRBD1|TRBV29-1|TRBJ2-1
CSVEFWTGIYNEQFF
TGCAGCGTTGAATTTTGGACAGGGATCTACAATGAGCAGTTCTTC
>few|.|TRBV6-1|TRBJ2-1
CASSENLYNEQFF
TGTGCCAGCAGTGAAAACCTATACAATGAGCAGTTCTTC
>.|.|TRBV4-3|TRBJ1-5
CASSTFQGQPQHF
TGCGCCAGCTCAACCTTCCAGGGGCAGCCCCAGCATTTT
>.|TRBD2|TRBV5-6|TRBJ2-2
CASSLAAGRAGELFF
TGTGCCAGCAGCCTAGCAGCGGGAAGGGCCGGGGAGCTGTTTTTT
>.|TRBD1|TRBV7-9|TRBJ1-2
CASSPPDRDYGYTF
TGTGCCAGCAGCCCCCCAGACAGGGACTATGGCTACACCTTC
>.|.|TRBV7-9|TRBJ1-4
CASSLEVSGWNEKLFF
TGTGCCAGCAGCTTAGAAGTCTCTGGATGGAATGAAAAACTGTTTTTT
>.|.|TRBV6-5|TRBJ2-7
CASRPRALPAHEQYF
TGTGCCAGCAGACCCCGGGCCCTCCCCGCCCACGAGCAGTACTTC
>.|.|TRBV6-5|TRBJ1-2
CASSYGGPNGYTF
TGTGCCAGCAGTTATGGGGGGCCAAATGGCTACACCTTC
>.|.|TRBV7-9|TRBJ2-3
CASSGRTDGTDTQYF
TGTGCCAGCAGCGGCCGGACAGACGGCACAGATACGCAGTATTTT
>.|.|TRBV13|TRBJ2-1
CASSSREGSSYNEQFF
TGTGCCAGCAGCTCTCGCGAGGGGAGCTCCTACAATGAGCAGTTCTTC
>.|TRBD2|TRBV6-5|TRBJ2-1
CASSYFSGSMNEQFF
TGTGCCAGCAGTTACTTTAGCGGGAGTATGAATGAGCAGTTCTTC
>.|.|TRBV19|TRBJ1-1
CASGMNTEAFF
TGTGCCAGTGGAATGAACACTGAAGCTTTCTTT
>.|.|TRBV29-1|TRBJ1-1
CSVGWVSSLNTEAFF
TGCAGCGTTGGTTGGGTTAGCAGTTTGAACACTGAAGCTTTCTTT
>.|TRBD2|TRBV28|TRBJ2-3
CASSSGTSGSNHPNTRTQYF
TGTGCCAGCAGTTCGGGGACTAGCGGGAGCAACCACCCCAACACCAGAACGCAGTATTTT
>.|.|TRBV6-1|TRBJ2-1
CASRQDRSAYNEQFF
TGTGCCAGCAGACAGGACCGGAGCGCCTACAATGAGCAGTTCTTC